This is a list of T cell receptor beta chains from one sample in a study of OX40 agonist ivuxolimab in advanced cancers. TCRdb's copy holds only in-frame clones and misses some; the assay was immunoSEQ multiplex PCR. Here the sample spans fewer than 130,000 clones, roughly 89% being singletons. The material sequenced was CD4+ or CD8+ T cells sorted from blood, taken in a trial of the OX40 agonist ivuxolimab. The receptors were sampled from an adult with an advanced solid tumor such as melanoma, head and neck, liver or kidney cancer. Both conserved end residues are part of each CDR3. Each record gives: D gene, J gene, clone size, V gene, CDR3 DNA, CDR3 protein. The D gene is left open where the match is weak. Not every row has a clone size; where given, it reads once, few, many or a size class.

>TRBD2|TRBJ2-5|.|TRBV14
TGTGCCAGCAGCCAAGGACTAGCGGGAGTAGTAATAGAGACCCAGTACTTC
CASSQGLAGVVIETQYF
>.|TRBJ2-7|.|TRBV5-4
TGTGCCAGCAGCCCGGGGGGCAACTTCTACGAGCAGTACTTC
CASSPGGNFYEQYF
>.|TRBJ1-2|once|TRBV15
TGTGCCACCAGCAGAGATAGCAAGGTCACCTTC
CATSRDSKVTF
>TRBD1|TRBJ1-5|.|TRBV7-9
TGTGCCAGCAGCTTAAGTGGGACAGCTCAGCCCCAGCATTTT
CASSLSGTAQPQHF
>.|TRBJ1-2|few|TRBV27
TGTGCCAGCAGTTTATCGGGTCGGGGGACTGGCTACACCTTC
CASSLSGRGTGYTF
>.|TRBJ2-2|.|TRBV19
TGTGCCAGCGCTCTCCGCGGGACAAGAAACACCGGGGAGCTGTTTTTT
CASALRGTRNTGELFF
>.|TRBJ1-1|.|TRBV28
TGTGCCAGCAGTTTAAGGAACACTGAAGCTTTCTTT
CASSLRNTEAFF
>TRBD1|TRBJ2-2|once|TRBV28
TGTGCCAGCAGTCCAGATCAGGACAGGGCGGTCGCCGGGGAGCTGTTTTTT
CASSPDQDRAVAGELFF
>TRBD1|TRBJ1-1|.|TRBV29-1
TGCAGCGTTTCCCGGGACAGATGGGGTCTGAACACTGAAGCTTTCTTT
CSVSRDRWGLNTEAFF
>.|TRBJ1-4|.|TRBV29-1
TGCAGCGGGAGGGGATCTAATGAAAAACTGTTTTTT
CSGRGSNEKLFF
>.|TRBJ2-5|.|TRBV7-8
TGTGCCAGCAGCTCCACAGGAGAGGGGACCCAGTACTTC
CASSSTGEGTQYF
>.|TRBJ2-7|.|TRBV5-4
TGTGCCAGCAGCCCGTCCGGGACGGCCGAGGGGGAGCAGTACTTC
CASSPSGTAEGEQYF
>TRBD1|TRBJ1-1|few|TRBV6-1
TGTGCCAGCAGTTTCCACAGGGGCCCGAACACTGAAGCTTTCTTT
CASSFHRGPNTEAFF
>.|TRBJ1-1|.|TRBV7-2
TGTGCCAGCAGCTTGAGCGGGGTGAACACTGAAGCTTTCTTT
CASSLSGVNTEAFF
>TRBD1|TRBJ2-1|once|TRBV4-1
TGCGCCAGCAGCCAAGATCCGAGCAGACAGGGAACCTACAATGAGCAGTTCTTC
CASSQDPSRQGTYNEQFF
>.|TRBJ1-1|.|TRBV5-1
TGCGCCAGCAGCTTGGCAACAGGGTATGGCGCTGAAGCTTTCTTT
CASSLATGYGAEAFF
>TRBD1|TRBJ2-7|once|TRBV5-1
TGCGCCAGCAGCCATAGGACAGGGTCTGACCGGGCATCCTACGAGCAGTACTTC
CASSHRTGSDRASYEQYF
>.|TRBJ2-3|.|TRBV27
TGTGCCAGCAGCCCGGGACGCACAGATACGCAGTATTTT
CASSPGRTDTQYF
>TRBD2|TRBJ2-7|.|TRBV2
TGTGCCAGCAGTACGGGACTAGTAATCCAGCAGTACTTC
CASSTGLVIQQYF
>TRBD1|TRBJ1-5|.|TRBV6-1
TGTGCCAGCATGAAACAGGGGACCCAGCATTTT
CASMKQGTQHF
>TRBD2|TRBJ2-1|.|TRBV6-6
TGTGCCAGCAGTTACATACGCGGGAGTAGGAATGAGCAGTTCTTC
CASSYIRGSRNEQFF
>TRBD2|TRBJ2-7|.|TRBV28
TGTGCCAGCAGTTCCCCACGGGGGGGGCACGACGAGCAGTACTTC
CASSSPRGGHDEQYF
>TRBD1|TRBJ1-2|once|TRBV19
TGTGCCAGTAGTATAGCACAGGGGTATGGCTACACCTTC
CASSIAQGYGYTF
>.|TRBJ1-3|.|TRBV25-1
TGTGCCAGCCGAAGTATGGGAAGCTCTGGAAACACCATATATTTT
CASRSMGSSGNTIYF
>TRBD1|TRBJ2-2|.|TRBV11-2
TGTGCCAGCAGCTGGGGAGACAGGGGAACCGGGGAGCTGTTTTTT
CASSWGDRGTGELFF
>.|TRBJ1-4|.|TRBV19
TGTGCCAGTAGTCGGTTGGCTAATGAAAAACTGTTTTTT
CASSRLANEKLFF
>TRBD2|TRBJ2-1|.|TRBV4-1
TGCGCCAGCAGTCGAGGACTAGCCCATGGCGCCCTAAGCTCCTACAATGAGCAGTTCTTC
CASSRGLAHGALSSYNEQFF
>TRBD1|TRBJ1-2|.|TRBV5-4
TGTGCCAGCAGCCCGGACAGGGCGTATGGCTACACCTTC
CASSPDRAYGYTF
>.|TRBJ1-2|.|TRBV9
TGTGCCAGCAGCCGCCCGGGCTCGGATGGCTACACCTTC
CASSRPGSDGYTF
>.|TRBJ2-3|.|TRBV7-9
TGTGCCAGCAGCTCAGGGGACACAGATACGCAGTATTTT
CASSSGDTDTQYF
>.|TRBJ2-3|.|TRBV5-1
TGCGCCAGCAGCAAGGAGCGATTAAGCACAGATACGCAGTATTTT
CASSKERLSTDTQYF
>TRBD1|TRBJ1-1|.|TRBV5-4
TGTGCCAGCAGCTTGGGACAGGGCTTGAACACTGAAGCTTTCTTT
CASSLGQGLNTEAFF
>TRBD1|TRBJ2-7|.|TRBV7-9
TGTGCCAGCAGCTTTTTCGGCGGCGGGACAGGGACCTACGAGCAGTACTTC
CASSFFGGGTGTYEQYF
>TRBD1|TRBJ2-2|.|TRBV7-2
TGTGCCAGCAGTTCCGGACAGGGGGCATACACCGGGGAGCTGTTTTTT
CASSSGQGAYTGELFF
>TRBD1|TRBJ2-5|.|TRBV9
TGTGCCAGCTCGGGGACAGGCCGCGGGGAGACCCAGTACTTC
CASSGTGRGETQYF
>.|TRBJ1-5|few|TRBV25-1
TGTGCCAGCAGTGATGCGGGTTCCCAGCCCCAGCATTTT
CASSDAGSQPQHF
>.|TRBJ2-2|few|TRBV6-5
TGTGCCAGCAGTTACTCGATCCAGAGCAACACCGGGGAGCTGTTTTTT
CASSYSIQSNTGELFF
>TRBD1|TRBJ2-7|.|TRBV6-6
TGTGCCAGCAGTCGGACAGGGGGTTTCTACGAGCAGTACTTC
CASSRTGGFYEQYF
>TRBD1|TRBJ2-7|.|TRBV6-5
TGTGCCAGCAGGCCAACCGGACAGGGACCCAACGAGCAGTACTTC
CASRPTGQGPNEQYF
>.|TRBJ2-1|.|TRBV5-1
TGCGCCAGCAGCCCCGGGGTAGGAGACCTCAATGAGCAGTTCTTC
CASSPGVGDLNEQFF
>.|TRBJ2-2|.|TRBV5-4
TGTGCCAGCAGCTTGAGGGGGTTGGACACCGGGGAGCTGTTTTTT
CASSLRGLDTGELFF
>.|TRBJ2-3|once|TRBV18
TGTGCCAGCTCACCTGGTTCCACAGATACGCAGTATTTT
CASSPGSTDTQYF